Listed below are T cell receptor beta chains from one sample, sequenced in a study of human T cells and chemical hapten exposure. TCRdb ran MiXCR on the RACE reads and lists one entry per CDR3 protein. The sample consists of fewer than 70,000 distinct CDR3 sequences, approximately 11% of them appearing once. The specimen was whole blood, collected in connection with sensitization to the hapten diphenylcyclopropenone (DPC). Receptors were obtained from a woman in her 50s with alopecia areata. Some clones in this sample may be carry-over from other donors' samples. CDR3s include the opening cysteine and the closing phenylalanine or tryptophan. Each record gives: V gene, J gene, CDR3 protein.

TRBV5-1	TRBJ1-1	CASSPGDNMNTEAFF
TRBV20-1	TRBJ1-1	CSGRARGGTTEAFF
TRBV6-5	TRBJ1-6	CASSKGTAHSPLHF
TRBV18	TRBJ1-1	CASSPLGDTEAFF
TRBV20-1	TRBJ2-2	CSARSPAGGNTGELFF
TRBV10-3	TRBJ2-5	CAISESERGYGQETQYF
TRBV29-1	TRBJ2-4	CSVRTGVLAKNIQYF
TRBV28	TRBJ2-1	CASSPGTSRHYNEQFF
TRBV28	TRBJ2-1	CASSPPRGDGNEQFF
TRBV10-2	TRBJ2-1	CATSGTGDEQFF
TRBV7-9	TRBJ2-3	CASSSHWDRTDTQYF
TRBV5-4	TRBJ2-1	CASSGGVGQGKFDEQFF
TRBV5-1	TRBJ2-2	CASSAGTSGTNTGELFF
TRBV7-3	TRBJ1-4	CASSPETVTNEKLFF
TRBV28	TRBJ2-5	CASRLPDRAETQYF
TRBV10-2	TRBJ1-3	CASSEETGRGSGNTIYF
TRBV28	TRBJ2-5	CASTTGFGVQETQYF
TRBV21-1	TRBJ2-1	CASSKGAGAYNEQFF
TRBV13	TRBJ2-4	CASSLRQVLTKNIQYF
TRBV18	TRBJ2-4	CASSQLAGGLAKNIQYF
TRBV6-2/TRBV6-3	TRBJ2-5	CASSPSGVRSETQYF
TRBV6-6	TRBJ1-1	CASTQQGQNTEAFF
TRBV6-2/TRBV6-3	TRBJ1-2	CASSYLRDSYGYTF
TRBV7-3	TRBJ1-2	CASSLAPTDYGYTF
TRBV6-2/TRBV6-3	TRBJ2-7	CASSYPGHLSYEQYF
TRBV18	TRBJ1-2	CASSQIKLRGDYGYTF
TRBV6-6	TRBJ2-5	CASSLGAGRETQYF
TRBV28	TRBJ1-2	CASSLGQYGYTF
TRBV3-1	TRBJ2-7	CASSQDGGTPVDEQYF
TRBV5-1	TRBJ2-7	CASRQGSYEQYF
TRBV6-2/TRBV6-3	TRBJ1-5	CASRPGLEGQPQHF
TRBV7-7	TRBJ2-5	CASSSRLAGQETQYF
TRBV27	TRBJ2-3	CASSSTALITDTQYF
TRBV11-2	TRBJ2-3	CASSPRLAGGHDTQYF
TRBV20-1	TRBJ2-7	CSARTPSGGLHEQYF
TRBV6-2/TRBV6-3	TRBJ1-1	CASSYPQGARTEAFF
TRBV12-3/TRBV12-4	TRBJ2-7	CASSFRGQGAHEQYF
TRBV2	TRBJ1-1	CASRLRDTEAFF
TRBV9	TRBJ1-6	CASQGPDSPLHF
TRBV24-1	TRBJ2-5	CATSDGGTSGRGKETQYF
TRBV20-1	TRBJ1-2	CSASRGTGDYGYTF
TRBV5-4	TRBJ2-2	CASSLVGGTTGELFF
TRBV20-1	TRBJ1-4	CSARERQKGNEKLFF
TRBV29-1	TRBJ2-3	CSVEAQGGDTQYF
TRBV29-1	TRBJ1-1	CSVLQGWTEAFF
TRBV15	TRBJ1-5	CATSRDNSHNQPQHF
TRBV28	TRBJ2-7	CASSRERGNEQYF
TRBV5-1	TRBJ1-5	CASSLTGGVGQPQHF
TRBV2	TRBJ2-6	CASRVGQTSSGANVLTF
TRBV14	TRBJ2-3	CASSQLTGTTDTQYF
TRBV5-1	TRBJ2-5	CASSQQGETQYF
TRBV18	TRBJ2-6	CASSPINPVSGANVLTF
TRBV2	TRBJ2-2	CASSWGAPTGELFF
TRBV2	TRBJ2-5	CASSPQQGTETQYF
TRBV9	TRBJ2-3	CASSPIRGGVDTQYF